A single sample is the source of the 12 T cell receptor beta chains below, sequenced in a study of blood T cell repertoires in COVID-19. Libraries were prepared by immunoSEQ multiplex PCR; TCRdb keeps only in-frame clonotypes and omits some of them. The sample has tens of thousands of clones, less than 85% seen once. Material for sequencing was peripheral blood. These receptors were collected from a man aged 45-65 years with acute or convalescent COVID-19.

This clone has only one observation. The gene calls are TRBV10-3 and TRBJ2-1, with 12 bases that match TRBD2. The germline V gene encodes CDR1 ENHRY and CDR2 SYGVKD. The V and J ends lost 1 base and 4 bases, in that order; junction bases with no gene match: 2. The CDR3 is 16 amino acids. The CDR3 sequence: CAISEWTSGMYNEQFF. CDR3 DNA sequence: TGTGCCATCAGTGAGTGGACTAGCGGGATGTACAATGAGCAGTTCTTC.

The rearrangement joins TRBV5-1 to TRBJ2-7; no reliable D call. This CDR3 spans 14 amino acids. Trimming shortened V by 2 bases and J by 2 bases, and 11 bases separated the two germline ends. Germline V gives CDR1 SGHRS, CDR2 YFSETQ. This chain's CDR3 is CASSLGRTTYEQYF. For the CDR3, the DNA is TGCGCCAGCAGCTTAGGCAGAACTACCTACGAGCAGTACTTC.

This CDR3 is CASSWTGGADTQYF. In nucleotides, the CDR3 is TGTGCCAGCAGCTGGACAGGGGGCGCAGATACGCAGTATTTT. This rearrangement joins TRBV6-2 or TRBV6-3 to TRBJ2-3; TRBD1 agrees at 11 bases. CDR3 length: 14 amino acids. V shed 6 bases and J 4 bases; nucleotides not matched to a gene: 3. Per the germline V gene, CDR1 is MNHEY and CDR2 is SVGEGT.

CDR3 residues: CASSSRTLNTEAFF. The CDR3 DNA sequence: TGTGCCAGCAGCTCAAGGACTCTGAACACTGAAGCTTTCTTT. V is TRBV11-2 and J is TRBJ1-1; D remains ambiguous. Germline CDR1 is SGHAT and CDR2 is FQNNGV. The CDR3 is made up of 14 amino acids. Trimming left V 4 bases short and J 0 bases short, with 9 bases between.

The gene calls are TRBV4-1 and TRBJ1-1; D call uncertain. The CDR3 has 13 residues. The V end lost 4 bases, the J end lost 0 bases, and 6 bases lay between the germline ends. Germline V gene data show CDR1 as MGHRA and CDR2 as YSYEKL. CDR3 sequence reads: CASSRDMNTEAFF. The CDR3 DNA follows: TGCGCCAGCAGCCGAGATATGAACACTGAAGCTTTCTTT.

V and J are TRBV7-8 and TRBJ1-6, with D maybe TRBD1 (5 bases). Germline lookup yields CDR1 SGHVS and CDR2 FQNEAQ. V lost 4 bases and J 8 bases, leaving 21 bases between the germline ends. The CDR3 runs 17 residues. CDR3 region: CASSYSHPRVPYSPLHF. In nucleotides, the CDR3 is TGTGCCAGCAGCTATTCCCATCCCAGGGTCCCCTATTCACCCCTCCACTTT.

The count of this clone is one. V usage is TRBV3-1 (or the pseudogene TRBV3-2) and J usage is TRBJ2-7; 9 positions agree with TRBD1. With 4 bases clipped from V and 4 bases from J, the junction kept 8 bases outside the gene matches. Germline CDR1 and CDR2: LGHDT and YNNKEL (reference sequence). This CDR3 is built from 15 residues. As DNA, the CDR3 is TGTGCCAGCAGCCGACGGACAGGGGTGAATTACGAGCAGTACTTC. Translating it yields CASSRRTGVNYEQYF.

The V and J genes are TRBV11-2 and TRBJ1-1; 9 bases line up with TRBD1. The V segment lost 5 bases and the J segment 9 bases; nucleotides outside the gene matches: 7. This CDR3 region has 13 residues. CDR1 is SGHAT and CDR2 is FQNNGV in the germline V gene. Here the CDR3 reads CASSPGDREKAFF. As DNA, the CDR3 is TGTGCCAGCAGCCCCGGGGACAGGGAAAAAGCTTTCTTT.

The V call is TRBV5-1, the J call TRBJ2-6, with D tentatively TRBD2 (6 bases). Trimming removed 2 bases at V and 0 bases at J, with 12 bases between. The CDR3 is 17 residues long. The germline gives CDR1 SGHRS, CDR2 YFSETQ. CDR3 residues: CASSFRGSLSGANVLTF. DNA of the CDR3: TGCGCCAGCAGCTTCCGGGGGAGCCTCTCTGGGGCCAACGTCCTGACTTTC.

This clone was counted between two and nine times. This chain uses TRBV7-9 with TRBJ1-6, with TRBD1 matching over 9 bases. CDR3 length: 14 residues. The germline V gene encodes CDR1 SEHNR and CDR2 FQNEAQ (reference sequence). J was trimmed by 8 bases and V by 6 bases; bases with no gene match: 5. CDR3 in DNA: TGTGCCAGCAGGCAGAGACAGGGGGATTCACCCCTCCACTTT. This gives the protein CASRQRQGDSPLHF.

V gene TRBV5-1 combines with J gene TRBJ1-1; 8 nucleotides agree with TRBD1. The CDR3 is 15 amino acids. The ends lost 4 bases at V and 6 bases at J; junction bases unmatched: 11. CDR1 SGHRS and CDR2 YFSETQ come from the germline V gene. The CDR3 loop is CASSRRQDREAEAFF. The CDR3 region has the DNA TGCGCCAGCAGCCGTCGCCAGGACAGGGAGGCTGAAGCTTTCTTT.

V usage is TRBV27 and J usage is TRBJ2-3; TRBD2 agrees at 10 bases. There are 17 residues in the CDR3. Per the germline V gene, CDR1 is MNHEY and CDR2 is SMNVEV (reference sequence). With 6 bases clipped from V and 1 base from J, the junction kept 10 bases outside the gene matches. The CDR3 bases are TGTGCCAGCAGCAGGGACAGAGGGACTAGCGGCACAGATACGCAGTATTTT. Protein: CASSRDRGTSGTDTQYF.